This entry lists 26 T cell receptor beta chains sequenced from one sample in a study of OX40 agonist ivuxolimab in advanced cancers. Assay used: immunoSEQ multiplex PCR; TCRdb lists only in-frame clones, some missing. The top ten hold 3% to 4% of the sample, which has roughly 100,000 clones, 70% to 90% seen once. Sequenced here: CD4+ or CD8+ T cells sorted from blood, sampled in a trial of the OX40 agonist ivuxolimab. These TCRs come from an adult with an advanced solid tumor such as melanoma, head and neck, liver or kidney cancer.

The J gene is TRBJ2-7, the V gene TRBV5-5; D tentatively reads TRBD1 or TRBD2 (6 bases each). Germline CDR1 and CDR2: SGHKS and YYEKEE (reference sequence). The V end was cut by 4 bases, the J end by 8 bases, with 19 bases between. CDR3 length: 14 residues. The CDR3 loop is CASSHGGPTMKQYF. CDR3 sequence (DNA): TGTGCCAGCAGCCACGGGGGCCCTACCATGAAGCAGTACTTC.

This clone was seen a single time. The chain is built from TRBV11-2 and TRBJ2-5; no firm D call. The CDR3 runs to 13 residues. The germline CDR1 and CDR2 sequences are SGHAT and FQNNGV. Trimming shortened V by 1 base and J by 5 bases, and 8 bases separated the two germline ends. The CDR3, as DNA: TGTGCCAGCAGCTTAGTGGTGTTTGAGACCCAGTACTTC. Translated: CASSLVVFETQYF. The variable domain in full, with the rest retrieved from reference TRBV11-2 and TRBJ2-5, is EAGVAQSPRYKIIEKRQSVAFWCNPISGHATLYWYQQILGQGPKLLIQFQNNGVVDDSQLPKDRFSAERLKGVDSTLKIQPAKLEDSAVYLCASSLVVFETQYFGPGTRLLVL.

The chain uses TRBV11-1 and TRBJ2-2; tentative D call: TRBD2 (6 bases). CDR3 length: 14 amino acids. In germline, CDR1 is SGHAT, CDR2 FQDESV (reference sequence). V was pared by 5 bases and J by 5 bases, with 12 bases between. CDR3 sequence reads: CASSTGGLTGELFF. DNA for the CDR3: TGTGCCAGCAGCACCGGAGGACTAACCGGGGAGCTGTTTTTT. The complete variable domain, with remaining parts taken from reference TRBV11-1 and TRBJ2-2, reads EAEVAQSPRYKITEKSQAVAFWCDPISGHATLYWYRQILGQGPELLVQFQDESVVDDSQLPKDRFSAERLKGVDSTLKIQPAELGDSAMYLCASSTGGLTGELFFGEGSRLTVL.

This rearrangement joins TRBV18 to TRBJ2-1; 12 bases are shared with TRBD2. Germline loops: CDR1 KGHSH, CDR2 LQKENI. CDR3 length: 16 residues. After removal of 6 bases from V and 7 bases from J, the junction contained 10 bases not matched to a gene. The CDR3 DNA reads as TGTGCCAGCTCGCCTTTCGGGACTAGCGGGTTAAATGAGCAGTTCTTC. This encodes CASSPFGTSGLNEQFF.

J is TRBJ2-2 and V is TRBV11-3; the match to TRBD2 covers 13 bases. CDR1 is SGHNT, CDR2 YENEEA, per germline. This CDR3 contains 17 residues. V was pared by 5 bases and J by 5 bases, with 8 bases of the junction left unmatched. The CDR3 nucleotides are TGTGCCAGCAGCCCTAGGTGGACTAGCGGGAGTACCGGGGAGCTGTTTTTT. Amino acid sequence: CASSPRWTSGSTGELFF.

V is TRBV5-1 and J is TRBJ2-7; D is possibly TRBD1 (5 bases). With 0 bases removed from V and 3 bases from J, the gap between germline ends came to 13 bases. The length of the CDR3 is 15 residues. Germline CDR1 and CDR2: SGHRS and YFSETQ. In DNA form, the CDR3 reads TGCGCCAGCAGCTTGGATGTTCTGGGGCGCTACGAGCAGTACTTC. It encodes CASSLDVLGRYEQYF. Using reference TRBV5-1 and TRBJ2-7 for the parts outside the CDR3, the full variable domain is KAGVTQTPRYLIKTRGQQVTLSCSPISGHRSVSWYQQTPGQGLQFLFEYFSETQRNKGNFPGRFSGRQFSNSRSEMNVSTLELGDSALYLCASSLDVLGRYEQYFGPGTRLTVT.

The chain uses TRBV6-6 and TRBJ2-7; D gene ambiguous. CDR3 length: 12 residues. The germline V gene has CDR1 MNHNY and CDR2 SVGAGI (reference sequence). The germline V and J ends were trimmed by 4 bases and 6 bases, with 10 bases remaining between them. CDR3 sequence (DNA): TGTGCCAGCAGTTCCGGAGCCCCCGAGCAGTACTTC. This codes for CASSSGAPEQYF.

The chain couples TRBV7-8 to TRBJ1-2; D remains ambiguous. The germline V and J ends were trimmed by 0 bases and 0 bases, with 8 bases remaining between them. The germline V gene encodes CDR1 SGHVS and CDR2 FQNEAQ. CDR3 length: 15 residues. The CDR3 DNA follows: TGTGCCAGCAGCTTAGCTGGGATCTCTAACTATGGCTACACCTTC. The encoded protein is CASSLAGISNYGYTF.

The CDR3 DNA follows: TGTGCCAGCAGTTTAAGCAGGGGGATCTACAATGAGCAGTTCTTC. It yields the protein CASSLSRGIYNEQFF. The chain joins TRBV28 to TRBJ2-1; 7 bases match TRBD1. The length of the CDR3 is 15 residues. The germline CDR1 and CDR2 sequences are MDHEN and SYDVKM. The junction had 4 bases not matched to a gene; V was cut back by 2 bases and J by 3 bases.

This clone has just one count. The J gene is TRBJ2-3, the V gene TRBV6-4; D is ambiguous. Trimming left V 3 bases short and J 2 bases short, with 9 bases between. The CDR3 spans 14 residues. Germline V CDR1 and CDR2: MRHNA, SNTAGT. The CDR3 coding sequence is TGTGCCAGCAGTGAGGTCCTATTCACAGATACGCAGTATTTT. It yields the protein CASSEVLFTDTQYF.

The CDR3: CASSLTENSYEQYF. CDR3 in DNA: TGTGCCAGCAGCCTGACAGAAAACTCCTACGAGCAGTACTTC. This sequence joins TRBV5-6 and TRBJ2-7, with D maybe TRBD1 (5 bases). The V gene's germline CDR1 is SGHDT and CDR2 YYEEEE. Trimming pared 4 bases from V and 0 bases from J, leaving 11 bases between. This CDR3 has 14 amino acids.

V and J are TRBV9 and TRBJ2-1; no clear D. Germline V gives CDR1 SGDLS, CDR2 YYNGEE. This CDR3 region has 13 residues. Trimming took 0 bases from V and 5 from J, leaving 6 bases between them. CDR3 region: CASSVGENNEQFF. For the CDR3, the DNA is TGTGCCAGCAGCGTAGGTGAGAACAATGAGCAGTTCTTC.

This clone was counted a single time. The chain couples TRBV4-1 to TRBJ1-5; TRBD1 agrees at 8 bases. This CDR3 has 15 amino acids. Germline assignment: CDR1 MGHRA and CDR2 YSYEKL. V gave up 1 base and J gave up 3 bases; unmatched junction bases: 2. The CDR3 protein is CASSQGTGTNQPQHF. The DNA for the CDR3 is TGCGCCAGCAGCCAAGGGACAGGGACCAATCAGCCCCAGCATTTT.

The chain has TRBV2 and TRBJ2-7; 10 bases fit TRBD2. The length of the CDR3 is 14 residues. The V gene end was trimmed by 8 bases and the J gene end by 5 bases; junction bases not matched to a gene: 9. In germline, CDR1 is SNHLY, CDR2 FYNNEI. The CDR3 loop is CASYHPSGRHEQYF. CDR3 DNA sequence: TGTGCCAGCTACCATCCTAGCGGGAGACACGAGCAGTACTTC.

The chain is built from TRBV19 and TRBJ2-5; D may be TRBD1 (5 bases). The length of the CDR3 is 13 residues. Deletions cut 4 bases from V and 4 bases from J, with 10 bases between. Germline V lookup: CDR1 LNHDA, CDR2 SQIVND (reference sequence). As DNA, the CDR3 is TGTGCCAGTAGTAGGGCAGGGTTAGAGACCCAGTACTTC. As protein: CASSRAGLETQYF.

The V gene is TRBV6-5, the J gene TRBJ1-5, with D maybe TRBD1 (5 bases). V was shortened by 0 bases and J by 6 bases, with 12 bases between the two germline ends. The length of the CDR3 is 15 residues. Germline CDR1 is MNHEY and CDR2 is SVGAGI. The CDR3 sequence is CASSYSIGAAQPQHF. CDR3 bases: TGTGCCAGCAGTTACTCGATCGGGGCGGCTCAGCCCCAGCATTTT.

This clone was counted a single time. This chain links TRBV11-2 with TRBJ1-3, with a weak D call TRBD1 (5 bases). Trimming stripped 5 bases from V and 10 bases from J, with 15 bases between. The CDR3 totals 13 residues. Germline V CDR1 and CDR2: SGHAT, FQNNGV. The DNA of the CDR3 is TGTGCCAGCAGCGAGTTAGAGTGGGGGACCATATATTTT. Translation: CASSELEWGTIYF.

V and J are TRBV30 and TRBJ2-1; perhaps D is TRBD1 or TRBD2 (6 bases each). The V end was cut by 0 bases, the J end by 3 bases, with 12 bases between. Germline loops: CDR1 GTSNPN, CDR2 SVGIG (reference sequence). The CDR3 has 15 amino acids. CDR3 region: CAWSVVGGGYNEQFF. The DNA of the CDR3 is TGTGCCTGGAGTGTAGTTGGAGGGGGCTACAATGAGCAGTTCTTC.

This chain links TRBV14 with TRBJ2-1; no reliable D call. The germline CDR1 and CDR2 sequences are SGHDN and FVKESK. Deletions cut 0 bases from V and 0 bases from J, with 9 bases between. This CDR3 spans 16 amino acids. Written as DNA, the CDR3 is TGTGCCAGCAGCCAAGATAAGGGAAGCTCCTACAATGAGCAGTTCTTC. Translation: CASSQDKGSSYNEQFF. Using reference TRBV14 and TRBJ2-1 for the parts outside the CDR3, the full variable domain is EAGVTQFPSHSVIEKGQTVTLRCDPISGHDNLYWYRRVMGKEIKFLLHFVKESKQDESGMPNNRFLAERTGGTYSTLKVQPAELEDSGVYFCASSQDKGSSYNEQFFGPGTRLTVL.

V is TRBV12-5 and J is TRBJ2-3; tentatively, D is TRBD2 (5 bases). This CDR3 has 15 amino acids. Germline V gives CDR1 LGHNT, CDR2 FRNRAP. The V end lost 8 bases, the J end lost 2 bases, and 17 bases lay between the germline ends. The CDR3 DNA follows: TGTGCTAGTACCGATCTGTGGGAGATCACAGATACGCAGTATTTT. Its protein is CASTDLWEITDTQYF. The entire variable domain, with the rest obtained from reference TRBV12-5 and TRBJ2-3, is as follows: DARVTQTPRHKVTEMGQEVTMRCQPILGHNTVFWYRQTMMQGLELLAYFRNRAPLDDSGMPKDRFSAEMPDATLATLKIQPSEPRDSAVYFCASTDLWEITDTQYFGPGTRLTVL.

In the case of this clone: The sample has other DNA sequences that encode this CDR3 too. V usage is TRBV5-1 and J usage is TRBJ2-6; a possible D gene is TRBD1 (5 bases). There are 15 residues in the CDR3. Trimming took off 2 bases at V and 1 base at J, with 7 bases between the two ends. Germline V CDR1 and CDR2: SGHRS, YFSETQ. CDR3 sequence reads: CASSLGVSGANVLTF. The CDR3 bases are TGCGCCAGCAGCTTAGGGGTGTCTGGGGCCAACGTCCTGACTTTC.

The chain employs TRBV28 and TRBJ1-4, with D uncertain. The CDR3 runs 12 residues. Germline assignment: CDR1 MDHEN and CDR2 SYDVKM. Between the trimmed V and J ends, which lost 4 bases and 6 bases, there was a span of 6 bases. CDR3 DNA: TGTGCCAGCAGTTACGGGGATGAAAAACTGTTTTTT. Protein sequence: CASSYGDEKLFF.

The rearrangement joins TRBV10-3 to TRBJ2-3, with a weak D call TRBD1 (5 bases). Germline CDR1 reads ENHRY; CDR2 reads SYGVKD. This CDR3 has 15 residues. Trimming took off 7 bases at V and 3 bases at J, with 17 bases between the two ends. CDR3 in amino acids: CAIMDPSGRTDTQYF. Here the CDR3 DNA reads TGTGCCATCATGGATCCGTCAGGGCGGACAGATACGCAGTATTTT.

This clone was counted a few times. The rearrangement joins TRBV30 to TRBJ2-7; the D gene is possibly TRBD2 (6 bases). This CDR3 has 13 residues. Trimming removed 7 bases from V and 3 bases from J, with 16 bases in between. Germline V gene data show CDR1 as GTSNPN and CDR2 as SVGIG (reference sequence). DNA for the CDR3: TGTGCCTTCGGGACCGGCGGGGTCTACGAGCAGTACTTC. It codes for CAFGTGGVYEQYF. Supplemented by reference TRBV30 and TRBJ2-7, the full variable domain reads SQTIHQWPATLVQPVGSPLSLECTVEGTSNPNLYWYRQAAGRGLQLLFYSVGIGQISSEVPQNLSASRPQDRQFILSSKKLLLSDSGFYLCAFGTGGVYEQYFGPGTRLTVT.

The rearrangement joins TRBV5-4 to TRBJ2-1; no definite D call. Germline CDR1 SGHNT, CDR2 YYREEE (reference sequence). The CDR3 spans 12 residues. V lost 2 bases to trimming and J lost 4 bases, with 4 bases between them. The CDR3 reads CASSFGYNEQFF. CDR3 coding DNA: TGTGCCAGCAGCTTTGGTTACAATGAGCAGTTCTTC.

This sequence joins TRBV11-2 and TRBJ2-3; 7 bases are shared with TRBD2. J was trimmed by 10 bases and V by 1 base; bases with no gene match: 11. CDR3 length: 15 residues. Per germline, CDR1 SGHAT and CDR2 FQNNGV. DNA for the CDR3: TGTGCCAGCAGCTTAGGAAGCGGGAATCAAGTCCCGCAGTATTTT. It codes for CASSLGSGNQVPQYF.